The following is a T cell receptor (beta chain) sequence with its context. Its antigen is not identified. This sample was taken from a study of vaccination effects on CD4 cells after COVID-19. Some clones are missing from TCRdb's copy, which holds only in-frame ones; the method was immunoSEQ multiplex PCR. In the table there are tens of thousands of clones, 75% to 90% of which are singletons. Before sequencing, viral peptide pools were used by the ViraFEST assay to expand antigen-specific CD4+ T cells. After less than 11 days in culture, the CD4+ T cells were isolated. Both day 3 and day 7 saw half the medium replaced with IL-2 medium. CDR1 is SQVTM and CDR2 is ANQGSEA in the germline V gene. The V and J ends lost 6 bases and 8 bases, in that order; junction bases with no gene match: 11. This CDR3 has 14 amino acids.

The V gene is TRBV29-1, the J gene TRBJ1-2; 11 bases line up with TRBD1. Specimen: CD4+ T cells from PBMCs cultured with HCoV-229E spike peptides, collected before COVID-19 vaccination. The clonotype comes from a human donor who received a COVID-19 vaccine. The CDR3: CSVGPGQGAQGYTF. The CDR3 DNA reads TGCAGCGTAGGTCCTGGACAGGGGGCGCAGGGCTACACCTTC. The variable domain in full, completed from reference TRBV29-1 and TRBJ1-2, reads SAVISQKPSRDICQRGTSLTIQCQVDSQVTMMFWYRQQPGQSLTLIATANQGSEATYESGFVIDKFPISRPNLTFSTLTVSNMSPEDSSIYLCSVGPGQGAQGYTFGSGTRLTVV.